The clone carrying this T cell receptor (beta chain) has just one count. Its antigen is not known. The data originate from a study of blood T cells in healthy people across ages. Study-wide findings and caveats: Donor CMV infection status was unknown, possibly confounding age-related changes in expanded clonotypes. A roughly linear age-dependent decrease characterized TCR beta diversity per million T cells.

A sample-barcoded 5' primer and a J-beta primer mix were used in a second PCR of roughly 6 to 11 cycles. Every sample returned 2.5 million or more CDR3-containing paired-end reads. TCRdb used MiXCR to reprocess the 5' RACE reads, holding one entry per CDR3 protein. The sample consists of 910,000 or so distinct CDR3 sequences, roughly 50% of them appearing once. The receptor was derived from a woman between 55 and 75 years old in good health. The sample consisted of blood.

CDR3 DNA sequence: TGCAGTGCTAGAGACCCCAAACGGACAGGGGGAAAGCATGGCTACACCTTC. It is translated as CSARDPKRTGGKHGYTF. The chain recombines TRBV20-1 with TRBJ1-2, with 10 bases fitting TRBD1. Per germline, CDR1 DFQATT and CDR2 SNEGSKA (reference sequence). V shed 0 bases, J shed 6 bases, and the junction held 13 bases outside the gene matches. The CDR3 loop spans 17 amino acids.